Below, one TCR beta chain is given with its context. CDR1 MDHEN and CDR2 SYDVKM come from the germline V gene. The CDR3 has 13 residues. V dropped 7 bases and J dropped 5; count of bases not matched to a gene: 7. These data originate in a study of blood T cell repertoires in COVID-19. The repertoire was sequenced with immunoSEQ multiplex PCR; TCRdb's copy has only in-frame clones and lacks some. The sample lists roughly 80,000 clones; almost 85% were seen once. The chain uses TRBV28 and TRBJ2-5, with 7 positions matching TRBD1. This TCR came from a human donor in a cohort sampled during active COVID-19. The sequencing sample was made of peripheral blood. The CDR3 region has the DNA TGTGCCAGCACCAGACAGGGTGTGGAGACCCAGTACTTC. As protein: CASTRQGVETQYF.